The entry that follows covers one T cell receptor beta chain sequence. This entry is derived from a study of T cell changes during pregnancy in multiple sclerosis. Germline lookup yields CDR1 LNHDA and CDR2 SQIVND (reference sequence). V lost 4 bases and J lost 0, with 7 bases in between. CDR3 size: 13 residues. The assay was immunoSEQ multiplex PCR, and TCRdb's table has in-frame clones only and misses some. The sample shows about 67,000 clones, 91% of them seen only once. Material: peripheral blood, obtained in the second trimester of pregnancy. The rearrangement links TRBV19 to TRBJ2-7; no firm D call. The receptor's source is a female donor with multiple sclerosis, enrolled in a pregnancy study. The DNA of the CDR3 is TGTGCCAGTAGTAATATAGCCTCCTACGAGCAGTACTTC. Translation: CASSNIASYEQYF.